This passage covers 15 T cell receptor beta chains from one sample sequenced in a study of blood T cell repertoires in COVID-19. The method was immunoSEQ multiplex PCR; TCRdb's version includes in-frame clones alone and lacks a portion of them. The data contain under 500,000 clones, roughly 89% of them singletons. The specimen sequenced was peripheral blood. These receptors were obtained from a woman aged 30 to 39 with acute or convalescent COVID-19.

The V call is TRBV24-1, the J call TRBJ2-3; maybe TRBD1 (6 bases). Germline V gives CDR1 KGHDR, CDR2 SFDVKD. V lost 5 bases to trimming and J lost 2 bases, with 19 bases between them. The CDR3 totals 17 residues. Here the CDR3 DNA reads TGTGCCACCAGTGCCCCAGGGGCAGCACTATACACAGATACGCAGTATTTT. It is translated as CATSAPGAALYTDTQYF.

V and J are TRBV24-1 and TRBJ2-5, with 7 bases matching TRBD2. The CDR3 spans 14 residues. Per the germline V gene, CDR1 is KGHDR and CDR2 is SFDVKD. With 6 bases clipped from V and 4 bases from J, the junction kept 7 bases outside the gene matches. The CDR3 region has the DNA TGTGCCACCAGTCCCCAGCGGGGCGCAGAGACCCAGTACTTC. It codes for CATSPQRGAETQYF.

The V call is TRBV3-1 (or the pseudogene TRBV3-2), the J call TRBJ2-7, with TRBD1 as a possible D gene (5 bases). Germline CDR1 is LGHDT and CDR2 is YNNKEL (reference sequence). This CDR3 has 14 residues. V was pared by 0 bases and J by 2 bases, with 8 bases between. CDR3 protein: CASSQDTGTYEQYF. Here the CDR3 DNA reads TGTGCCAGCAGCCAAGATACAGGAACCTACGAGCAGTACTTC.

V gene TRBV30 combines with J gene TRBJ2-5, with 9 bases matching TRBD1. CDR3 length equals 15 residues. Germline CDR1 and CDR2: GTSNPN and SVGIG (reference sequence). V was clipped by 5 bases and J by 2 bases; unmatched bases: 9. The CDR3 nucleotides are TGTGCCTGGGCAACCGGGACAGGGTATCAAGAGACCCAGTACTTC. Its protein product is CAWATGTGYQETQYF.

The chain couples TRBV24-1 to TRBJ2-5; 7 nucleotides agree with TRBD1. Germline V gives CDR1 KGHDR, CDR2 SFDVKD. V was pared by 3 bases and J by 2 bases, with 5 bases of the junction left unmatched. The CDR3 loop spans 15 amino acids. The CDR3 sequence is CATSDGQDVQETQYF. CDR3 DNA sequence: TGTGCCACCAGTGATGGACAGGACGTACAAGAGACCCAGTACTTC.

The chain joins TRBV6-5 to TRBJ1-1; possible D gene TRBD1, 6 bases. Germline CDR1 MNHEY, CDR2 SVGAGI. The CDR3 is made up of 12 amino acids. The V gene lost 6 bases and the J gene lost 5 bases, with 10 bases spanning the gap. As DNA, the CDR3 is TGTGCCAGCAGATCCCAGGGGACTGAAGCTTTCTTT. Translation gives CASRSQGTEAFF.

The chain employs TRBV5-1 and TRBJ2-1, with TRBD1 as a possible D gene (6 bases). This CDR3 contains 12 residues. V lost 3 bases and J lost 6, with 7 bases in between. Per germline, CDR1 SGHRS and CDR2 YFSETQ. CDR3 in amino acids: CASSSQGNEQFF. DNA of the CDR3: TGCGCCAGCAGCTCACAGGGCAATGAGCAGTTCTTC.

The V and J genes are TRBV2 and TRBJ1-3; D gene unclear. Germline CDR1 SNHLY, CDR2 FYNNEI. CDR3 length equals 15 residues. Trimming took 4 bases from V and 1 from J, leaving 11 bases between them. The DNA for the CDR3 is TGTGCCAGCAGTGTACAGTTATTTTCTGGAAACACCATATATTTT. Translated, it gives CASSVQLFSGNTIYF.

DNA of the CDR3: TGTGCCAGCAGTTATGAGTGGACAGTCGGAACAGATACGCAGTATTTT. Protein sequence: CASSYEWTVGTDTQYF. The J gene is TRBJ2-3, the V gene TRBV2, with a weak D call TRBD1 (6 bases). Germline CDR1 is SNHLY and CDR2 is FYNNEI. The CDR3 length is 16 residues. Trimming stripped 5 bases from V and 3 bases from J, with 18 bases between.

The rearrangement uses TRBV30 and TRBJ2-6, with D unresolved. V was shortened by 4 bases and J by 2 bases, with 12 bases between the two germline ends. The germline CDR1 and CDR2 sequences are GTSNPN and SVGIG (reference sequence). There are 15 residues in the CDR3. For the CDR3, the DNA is TGTGCCTGGAAGCCCGAAAGAGCTGGGGCCAACGTCCTGACTTTC. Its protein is CAWKPERAGANVLTF.

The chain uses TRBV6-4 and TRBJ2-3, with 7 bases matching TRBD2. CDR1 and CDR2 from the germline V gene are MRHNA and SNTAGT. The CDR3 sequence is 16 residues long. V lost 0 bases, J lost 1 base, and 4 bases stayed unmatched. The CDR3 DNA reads TGTGCCAGCAGTGACTCTGGCGGGGGAGGCACAGATACGCAGTATTTT. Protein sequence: CASSDSGGGGTDTQYF.

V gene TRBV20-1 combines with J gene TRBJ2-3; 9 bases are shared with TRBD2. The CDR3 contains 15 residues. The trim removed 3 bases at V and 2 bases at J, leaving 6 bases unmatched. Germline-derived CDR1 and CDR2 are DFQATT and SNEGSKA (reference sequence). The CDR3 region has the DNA TGCAGTGCTAGTGGAGCGGGGGGCGACACAGATACGCAGTATTTT. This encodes CSASGAGGDTDTQYF.

The CDR3 bases are TGTGCCAGCAGCTACTCGACTTACGAGCAGTACTTC. Its translation: CASSYSTYEQYF. The J gene is TRBJ2-7, the V gene TRBV7-9; D is ambiguous. V lost 4 bases and J 4 bases, leaving 8 bases between the germline ends. Germline V gene data show CDR1 as SEHNR and CDR2 as FQNEAQ (reference sequence). The CDR3 is 12 amino acids.

Written as DNA, the CDR3 is TGCGCCAGCAGCCAGGGCTGGGGCCCTGGGGCCAACGTCCTGACTTTC. Translation gives CASSQGWGPGANVLTF. The chain carries TRBV4-1 and TRBJ2-6; maybe TRBD1 (5 bases). In germline, CDR1 is MGHRA, CDR2 YSYEKL. CDR3 length equals 16 residues. V lost 3 bases and J 2 bases, leaving 11 bases between the germline ends.

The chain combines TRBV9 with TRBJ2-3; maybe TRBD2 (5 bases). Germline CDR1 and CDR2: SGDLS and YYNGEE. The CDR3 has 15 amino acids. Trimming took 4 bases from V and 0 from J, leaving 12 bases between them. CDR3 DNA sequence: TGTGCCAGCAGCCCAAGCGGACTGAGCACAGATACGCAGTATTTT. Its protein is CASSPSGLSTDTQYF.